This TCR beta chain was found in a study of T-cell memory formation after mild COVID-19. Study-wide results and caveats: Among CD4+ contracting clones, most were CM and EM, and CD8+ ones EMRA. The authors left the SARS-CoV-2 specificity of second-wave clones peaking on day 37 unconfirmed.

TCRdb analysed the 5' RACE reads with MiXCR anew, one entry per CDR3 protein. The profile covers about 320,000 distinct CDR3 sequences, with around 15% appearing a single time and around 20% taken by the ten largest. Points on this clonotype: What it binds is not known.

Trimming cost V 10 bases and J 0 bases, with 10 bases left between them. The CDR3 extends over 13 amino acids. Germline assignment: CDR1 WNHNN and CDR2 SYGVQD (reference sequence). The chain joins TRBV10-1 to TRBJ1-3; D remains ambiguous. Sequencing was carried out using PBMCs or a T cell subset sorted from them (not recorded which). The TCR originated in a man aged 18 to 30 who had mild COVID-19 (a few samples of this study predate the infection). Cell type and time point are not known. CDR3 coding DNA: TGCGCCACCACAGCGGTCTCTGGAAACACCATATATTTT. Amino acid sequence: CATTAVSGNTIYF.